These T cell receptor beta chains were read from a single sample in a study of T cell responses to AZD1222 COVID-19 vaccine. Some clones are missing from TCRdb's copy, which holds only in-frame ones; the method was immunoSEQ multiplex PCR. The sample holds about 130,000 clones, just over 85% seen once. Material: peripheral blood, obtained on day 0 of MenACWY control vaccination. These receptors originate from an adult in good health. Both conserved end residues are part of each CDR3. A D gene is named only where the DNA matches it firmly. Clone size is stated in some rows and not others, as once, few, many or a class when expanded.

size,D,J,V,CDR3,DNA
once,.,TRBJ1-1,TRBV4-1,CASRGRTVYTEAFF,TGCGCCAGCAGGGGCCGGACAGTGTACACTGAAGCTTTCTTT
.,.,TRBJ2-4,TRBV9,CASSVGTGGLENIQYF,TGTGCCAGCAGCGTAGGTACGGGGGGCTTGGAAAACATTCAGTACTTC
few,TRBD1,TRBJ2-5,TRBV2,CASSVDRVGETQYF,TGTGCCAGCAGTGTAGACAGGGTTGGGGAGACCCAGTACTTC
.,.,TRBJ2-7,TRBV27,CASTLRGTITYEQYF,TGTGCCAGTACCCTCAGGGGCACAATAACCTACGAGCAGTACTTC
.,TRBD1,TRBJ2-3,TRBV10-2,CASSDPGQGRTAQYF,TGCGCCAGCAGTGACCCGGGACAGGGAAGAACTGCGCAGTATTTT
.,TRBD2,TRBJ2-7,TRBV19,CASSPARTSVYEQYF,TGTGCCAGTAGTCCGGCACGGACTAGCGTGTACGAGCAGTACTTC
few,.,TRBJ1-6,TRBV18,CASSPLKQGGSPLHF,TGTGCCAGCTCACCACTAAAACAGGGTGGCTCACCCCTCCACTTT
.,.,TRBJ1-5,TRBV7-9,CASSLASGGDQPQHF,TGTGCCAGCAGCTTAGCGTCAGGAGGGGACCAGCCCCAGCATTTT
.,.,TRBJ1-3,TRBV28,CASSTTGFGLEGSENTIYF,TGTGCCAGCAGCACAACGGGCTTCGGATTGGAAGGGAGCGAAAACACCATATATTTT
.,.,TRBJ2-1,TRBV4-2,CASSQGLREYNEQFF,TGTGCCAGCAGCCAAGGGCTTAGAGAATACAATGAGCAGTTCTTC
few,TRBD2,TRBJ2-1,TRBV6-6,CASKPTSGAYNEQFF,TGTGCCAGCAAACCGACTAGCGGAGCCTACAATGAGCAGTTCTTC
.,.,TRBJ2-5,TRBV2,CASSLGTVGQETQYF,TGTGCCAGCAGCCTAGGGACGGTCGGGCAGGAGACCCAGTACTTC
.,.,TRBJ1-4,TRBV12-3/TRBV12-4,CASSRWSGKLFF,TGTGCCAGCAGTCGCTGGTCGGGAAAACTGTTTTTT
once,.,TRBJ2-5,TRBV28,CASRRARGGETQYF,TGTGCCAGCAGAAGAGCAAGGGGTGGAGAGACCCAGTACTTC
.,TRBD1,TRBJ2-1,TRBV7-6,CASSSNRGDYNEQFF,TGTGCCAGCAGCTCTAACAGGGGAGACTACAATGAGCAGTTCTTC
.,TRBD1,TRBJ1-1,TRBV6-5,CASSTRGRNTEAFF,TGTGCCAGCAGTACTAGGGGGCGGAACACTGAAGCTTTCTTT
.,TRBD1,TRBJ2-1,TRBV28,CASRPSGQGYNEQFF,TGTGCCAGCAGGCCTTCGGGACAGGGGTACAATGAGCAGTTCTTC
.,TRBD1,TRBJ1-6,TRBV24-1,CATRQTTGQNNSPLHF,TGTGCCACCAGACAAACGACAGGGCAAAATAATTCACCCCTCCACTTT
once,.,TRBJ1-1,TRBV12-5,CASGPGTSTEAFF,TGTGCTAGTGGTCCAGGGACGAGCACTGAAGCTTTCTTT
.,.,TRBJ1-1,TRBV12-3/TRBV12-4,CASRPDTHQAFF,TGTGCCAGCAGACCCGACACCCATCAAGCTTTCTTT
.,.,TRBJ1-3,TRBV11-2,CASSLNPPGLSGPGNTIYF,TGTGCCAGCAGCTTAAACCCCCCCGGGCTAAGCGGGCCTGGAAACACCATATATTTT
.,.,TRBJ2-4,TRBV23-1,CAPALDKNIQYF,TGCGCCCCGGCCTTAGACAAAAACATTCAGTACTTC
.,.,TRBJ2-7,TRBV29-1,CSVGRTVNSYEQYF,TGCAGCGTTGGCCGGACAGTGAACTCCTACGAGCAGTACTTC
once,TRBD2,TRBJ2-1,TRBV7-7,CASSLALAVSYNEQFF,TGTGCCAGCAGCTTAGCCCTAGCGGTCTCCTACAATGAGCAGTTCTTC
.,.,TRBJ2-5,TRBV7-9,CASSHPSDGVKRTQYF,TGTGCCAGCAGCCACCCCTCCGACGGAGTTAAGAGAACCCAGTACTTC